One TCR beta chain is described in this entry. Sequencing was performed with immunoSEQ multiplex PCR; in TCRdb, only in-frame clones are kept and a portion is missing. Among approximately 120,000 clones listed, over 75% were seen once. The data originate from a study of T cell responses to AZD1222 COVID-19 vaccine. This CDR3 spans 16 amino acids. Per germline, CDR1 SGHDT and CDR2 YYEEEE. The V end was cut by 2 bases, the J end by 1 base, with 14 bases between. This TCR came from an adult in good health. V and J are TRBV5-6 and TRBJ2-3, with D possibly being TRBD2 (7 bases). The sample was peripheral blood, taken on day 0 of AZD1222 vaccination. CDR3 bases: TGTGCCAGCAGCTTAGGGGCGGGGGCCCGCACAGATACGCAGTATTTT. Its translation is CASSLGAGARTDTQYF.